Described below is a single T cell receptor (beta chain) sequence and its context. Its antigen remains unidentified. No much larger clone is present one base from it, and per-base qualities are unavailable. Repertoires were sampled repeatedly over the course of chemoradiotherapy so that clonal expansion in the tumor microenvironment could be followed. This entry is derived from a study of chemoradiotherapy in HPV16-positive cancers (dated by TCRdb to between 2020 and 2023). About the investigation overall: Functional T-cell assays on cells from a couple of HPV16-positive patients defined candidate HPV-specific T-cell clones and common TCR motifs. The candidate HPV-specific TCRs and motifs were then tracked in TCR repertoires from about 93 patients with HPV-related cancers. The study asked whether T-cell immunity to the HPV oncoproteins E6 and E7 changes during chemoradiotherapy and whether this immunity affects survival. The paper as a whole reports these results and caveats: The survival association was reported for HPV16-positive patients, and the functional definition of HPV-specific T cells was derived from only a couple of HPV16-positive patients. Expansion of candidate HPV-specific clones and E7-related TCR motifs was observed in the tumor microenvironment during treatment, whereas no such expansion was observed for non-HPV-specific T cells. In HPV16-positive patients, expansion of HPV-responsive T cells during chemoradiotherapy was found to be associated with improved recurrence-free survival.

The germline V gene (reference sequence) gives CDR1 as MNHNY and CDR2 as SVGAGI. The germline ends are 9 bases apart after V is trimmed by 0 bases and J by 3 bases. The CDR3 numbers 14 residues from cysteine through phenylalanine. Kept here is only the CDR3 DNA, which spans 42 bases and is read in frame from base 1. The method behind the library was the immunoSEQ multiplex PCR assay. What TCRdb holds here is the immuneACCESS table cut down to in-frame rearrangements. Part of the clones is not present; checked against another copy, under half of the missing clones reflect an unresolved V gene, and the others are unexplained. The sample table shows approximately 5,700 clones, and about 88% are seen once. Together, the top ten hold around 2.4% of the sample.

Sequenced here: tumor tissue, sampled from a patient who underwent chemoradiotherapy. The chain was built from TRBV6-6 and TRBJ2-7, with the D gene possibly TRBD1 or TRBD2, each one fitting 5 bases. This receptor was identified in a human donor with HPV-associated anogenital cancer. The DNA sequence follows: TGTGCCAGCAGTTACTCAAGGGACCGCTACGAGCAGTACTTC. The translation is CASSYSRDRYEQYF.